This entry features one TCR beta chain sequence. The sample originates from a study of naive and memory T cell subsets. The SP2 primer and nested alpha and beta constant region primers amplified ligated cDNA in four rounds. TCRdb called the 5' RACE reads again in MiXCR, with one record for every CDR3 protein. The data hold 57,000 or so distinct CDR3 sequences, with around 7.7% observed a single time. From germline, CDR1 is MNHEY and CDR2 SMNVEV (reference sequence). The CDR3 length is 15 residues. The V end lost 5 bases, the J end lost 6 bases, and 19 bases lay between the germline ends. A UMI-containing oligonucleotide was joined by 3' ligation to the TCR cDNA template.

The sequence derives from a male donor in good health. V usage is TRBV27 and J usage is TRBJ1-1, with a tentative D call TRBD1 (5 bases). The CDR3 DNA sequence: TGTGCCAGCAGTCTAGCGGGCAGAGCGGGGGCTGAAGCTTTCTTT. It yields the protein CASSLAGRAGAEAFF.